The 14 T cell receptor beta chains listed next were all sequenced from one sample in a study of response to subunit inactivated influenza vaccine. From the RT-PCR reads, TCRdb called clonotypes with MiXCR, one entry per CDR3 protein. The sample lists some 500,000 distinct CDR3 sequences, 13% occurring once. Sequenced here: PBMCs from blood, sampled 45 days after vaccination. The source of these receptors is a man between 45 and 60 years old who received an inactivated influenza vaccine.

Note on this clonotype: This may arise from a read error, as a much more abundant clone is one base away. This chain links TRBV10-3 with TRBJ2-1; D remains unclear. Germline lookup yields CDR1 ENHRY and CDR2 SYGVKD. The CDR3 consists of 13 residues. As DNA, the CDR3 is TGTGCCGTCAGTGAGGACCGCTACAATGAGCAGTTCTTC. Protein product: CAVSEDRYNEQFF.

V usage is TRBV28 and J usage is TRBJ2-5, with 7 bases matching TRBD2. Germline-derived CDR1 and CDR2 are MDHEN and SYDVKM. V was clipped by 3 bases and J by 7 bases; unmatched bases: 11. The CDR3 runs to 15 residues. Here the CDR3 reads CASSLGREGRGTQYF. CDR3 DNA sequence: TGTGCCAGCAGTTTGGGCAGGGAGGGAAGGGGGACCCAGTACTTC. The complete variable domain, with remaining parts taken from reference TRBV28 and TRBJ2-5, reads DVKVTQSSRYLVKRTGEKVFLECVQDMDHENMFWYRQDPGLGLRLIYFSYDVKMKEKGDIPEGYSVSREKKERFSLILESASTNQTSMYLCASSLGREGRGTQYFGPGTRLLVL.

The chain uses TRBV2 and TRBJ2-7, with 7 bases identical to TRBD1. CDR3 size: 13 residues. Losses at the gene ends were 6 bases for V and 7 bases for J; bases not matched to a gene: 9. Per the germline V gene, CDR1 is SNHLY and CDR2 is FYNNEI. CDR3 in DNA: TGTGCCAGCAGCGATCAGGGGGTAGGTGAGCAGTACTTC. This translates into CASSDQGVGEQYF.

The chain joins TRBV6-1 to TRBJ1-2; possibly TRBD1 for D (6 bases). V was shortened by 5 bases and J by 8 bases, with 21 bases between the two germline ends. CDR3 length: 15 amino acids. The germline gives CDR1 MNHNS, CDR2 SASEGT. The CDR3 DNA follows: TGTGCCAGCAGTCGGACTGGGACAATTTTAGGAGGCTACACCTTC. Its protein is CASSRTGTILGGYTF.

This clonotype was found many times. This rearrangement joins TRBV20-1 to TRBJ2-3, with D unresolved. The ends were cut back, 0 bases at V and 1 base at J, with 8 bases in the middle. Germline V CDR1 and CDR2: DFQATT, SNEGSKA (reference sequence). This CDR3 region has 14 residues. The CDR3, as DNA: TGCAGTGCTAGAGACGAAGGCCGCACAGATACGCAGTATTTT. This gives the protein CSARDEGRTDTQYF.

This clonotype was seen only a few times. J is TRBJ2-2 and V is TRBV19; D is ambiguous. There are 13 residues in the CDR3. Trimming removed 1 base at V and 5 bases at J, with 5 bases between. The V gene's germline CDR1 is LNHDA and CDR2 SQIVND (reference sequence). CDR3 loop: CASSIVRTGELFF. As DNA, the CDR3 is TGTGCCAGTAGTATAGTTCGGACCGGGGAGCTGTTTTTT.

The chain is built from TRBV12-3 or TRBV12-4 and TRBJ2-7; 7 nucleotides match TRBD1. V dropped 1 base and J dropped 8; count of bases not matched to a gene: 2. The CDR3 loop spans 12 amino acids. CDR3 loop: CASSLVGGKQYF. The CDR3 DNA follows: TGTGCCAGCAGTTTAGTAGGGGGCAAGCAGTACTTC.

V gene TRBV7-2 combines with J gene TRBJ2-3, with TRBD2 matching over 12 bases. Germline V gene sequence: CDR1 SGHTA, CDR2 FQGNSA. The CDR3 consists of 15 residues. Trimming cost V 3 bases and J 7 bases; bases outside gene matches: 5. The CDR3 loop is CASSLTSGRGNTQYF. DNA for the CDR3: TGTGCCAGCAGCTTGACTAGCGGGAGAGGAAATACGCAGTATTTT.

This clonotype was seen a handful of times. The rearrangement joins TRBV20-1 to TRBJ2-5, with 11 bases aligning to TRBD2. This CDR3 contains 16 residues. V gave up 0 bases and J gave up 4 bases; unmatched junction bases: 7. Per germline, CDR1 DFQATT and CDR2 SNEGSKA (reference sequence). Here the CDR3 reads CSARDTSGRKRETQYF. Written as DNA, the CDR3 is TGCAGTGCTAGAGATACTAGCGGGAGAAAAAGAGAGACCCAGTACTTC.

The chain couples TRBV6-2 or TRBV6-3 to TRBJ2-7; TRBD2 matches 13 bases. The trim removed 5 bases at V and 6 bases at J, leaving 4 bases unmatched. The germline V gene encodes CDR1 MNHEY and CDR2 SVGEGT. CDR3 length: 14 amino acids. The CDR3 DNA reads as TGTGCCAGCAGTACGACTAGCGGGAGGTCCGAGCAGTACTTC. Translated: CASSTTSGRSEQYF.

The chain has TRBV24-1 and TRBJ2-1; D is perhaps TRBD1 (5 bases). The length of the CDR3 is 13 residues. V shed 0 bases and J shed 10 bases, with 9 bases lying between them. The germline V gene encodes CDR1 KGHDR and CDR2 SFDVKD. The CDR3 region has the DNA TGTGCCACCAGTGATTTGGGTCAGGGCGAGCAGTTCTTC. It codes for CATSDLGQGEQFF.

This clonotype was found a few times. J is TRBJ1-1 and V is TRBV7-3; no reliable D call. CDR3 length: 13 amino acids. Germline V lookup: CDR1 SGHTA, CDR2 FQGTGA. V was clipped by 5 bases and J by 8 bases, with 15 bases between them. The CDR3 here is CASSPLGRIEAFF. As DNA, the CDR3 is TGTGCCAGCAGCCCCCTCGGACGTATAGAAGCTTTCTTT.

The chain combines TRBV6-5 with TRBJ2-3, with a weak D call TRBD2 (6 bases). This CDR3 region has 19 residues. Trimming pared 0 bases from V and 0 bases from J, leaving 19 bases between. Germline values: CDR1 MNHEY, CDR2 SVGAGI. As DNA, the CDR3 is TGTGCCAGCAGTTACTCGGGGGGTAGCGGCTACTATAGCACAGATACGCAGTATTTT. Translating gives CASSYSGGSGYYSTDTQYF.

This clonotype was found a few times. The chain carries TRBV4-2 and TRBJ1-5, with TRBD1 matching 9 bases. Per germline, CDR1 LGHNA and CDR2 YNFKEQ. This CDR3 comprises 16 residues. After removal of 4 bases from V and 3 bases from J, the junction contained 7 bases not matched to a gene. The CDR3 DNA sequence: TGTGCCAGCAGCCTGGGACAGGGCCGTAACAATCAGCCCCAGCATTTT. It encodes CASSLGQGRNNQPQHF.